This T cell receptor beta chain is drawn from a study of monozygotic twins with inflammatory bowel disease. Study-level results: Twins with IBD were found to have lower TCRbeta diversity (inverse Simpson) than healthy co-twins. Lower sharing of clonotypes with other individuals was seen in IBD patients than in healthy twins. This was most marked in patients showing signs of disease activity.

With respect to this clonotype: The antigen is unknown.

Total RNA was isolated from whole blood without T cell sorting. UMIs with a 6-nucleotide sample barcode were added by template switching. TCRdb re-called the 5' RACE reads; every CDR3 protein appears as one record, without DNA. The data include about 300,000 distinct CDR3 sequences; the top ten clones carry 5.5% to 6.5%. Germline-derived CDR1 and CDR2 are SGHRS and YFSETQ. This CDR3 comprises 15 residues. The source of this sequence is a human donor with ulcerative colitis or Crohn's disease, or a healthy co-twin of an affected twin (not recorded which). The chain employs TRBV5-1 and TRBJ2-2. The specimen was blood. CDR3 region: CASSRIRSNTGELFF.